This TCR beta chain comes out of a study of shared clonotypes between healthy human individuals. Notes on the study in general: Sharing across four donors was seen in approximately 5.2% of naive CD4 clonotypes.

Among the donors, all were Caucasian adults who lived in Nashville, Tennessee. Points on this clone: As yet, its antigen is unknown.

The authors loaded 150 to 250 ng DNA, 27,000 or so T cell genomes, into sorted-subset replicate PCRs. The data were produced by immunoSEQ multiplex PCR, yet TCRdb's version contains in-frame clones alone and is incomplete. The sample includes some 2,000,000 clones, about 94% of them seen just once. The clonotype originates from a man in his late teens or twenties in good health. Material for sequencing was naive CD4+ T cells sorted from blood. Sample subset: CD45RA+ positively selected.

CDR3 loop: CASSPTGQGVEQFF. Here the CDR3 DNA reads TGTGCCAGCTCACCAACGGGACAGGGGGTCGAGCAGTTCTTC. This chain connects TRBV18 to TRBJ2-1; 11 bases map to TRBD1. Trimming cost V 2 bases and J 10 bases; bases outside gene matches: 4. Germline-derived CDR1 and CDR2 are KGHSH and LQKENI. This CDR3 contains 14 residues.